This T cell receptor (beta chain) came from a study of shared clonotypes between healthy human individuals. The trim removed 4 bases at V and 1 base at J, leaving 6 bases unmatched. Looked up from germline, CDR1 is KGHSH and CDR2 is LQKENI. This CDR3 comprises 16 residues. The assay was immunoSEQ multiplex PCR, and TCRdb's table has in-frame clones only and misses some. The sample lists around 510,000 clones, more than 95% occurring once. The TCR sequence derives from a woman younger than 45 in good health. The sequencing sample was made of naive CD4+ T cells sorted from blood. Subset specified: CD45RA+ positively selected. J is TRBJ2-5 and V is TRBV18; 10 positions agree with TRBD2. CDR3: CASSLPGLASQETQYF. The DNA for the CDR3 is TGTGCCAGCTCACTCCCGGGACTAGCGAGCCAAGAGACCCAGTACTTC. Supplemented by reference TRBV18 and TRBJ2-5, the full variable domain reads NAGVMQNPRHLVRRRGQEARLRCSPMKGHSHVYWYRQLPEEGLKFMVYLQKENIIDESGMPKERFSAEFPKEGPSILRIQQVVRGDSAAYFCASSLPGLASQETQYFGPGTRLLVL.